Below are 32 T cell receptor beta chains sequenced from a single sample in a study of blood T cell repertoires in COVID-19 (dated by TCRdb to 2018 to 2021). Receptor libraries were prepared by the immunoSEQ multiplex PCR assay. Imported from immuneACCESS, the table was reduced by TCRdb to in-frame sequences with V and J called. These copies leave out some clones; in studies compared against another copy, an unresolved V gene accounts for under half, and the cause of the remainder is not known. Within this sample are 200,000 or so clones, with roughly 79% of them counted one time only. The ten largest clonotypes hold more than 10% of the sample. Sequencing input: peripheral blood. These receptors were collected from a woman of 80 years or more with COVID-19, enrolled during active disease.

The rearrangement links TRBV5-1 to TRBJ1-2, with a possible D match to TRBD1 (6 bases). CDR1 and CDR2 from the germline V gene are SGHRS and YFSETQ. This CDR3 contains 13 residues. Between the trimmed V and J ends, which lost 1 base and 4 bases, there was a span of 8 bases. The CDR3: CASSLRDTYGYTF. CDR3 DNA sequence: TGCGCCAGCAGCTTGAGGGACACCTATGGCTACACCTTC.

The sample holds one count of this clone. V is TRBV5-1 and J is TRBJ2-2; tentative D call: TRBD1 (5 bases). V was clipped by 1 base and J by 6 bases, with 13 bases between them. This CDR3 has 15 amino acids. Germline V gives CDR1 SGHRS, CDR2 YFSETQ. The CDR3 bases are TGCGCCAGCAGCTTGCGGCAGGGTAGGGCCGGGGAGCTGTTTTTT. Residues: CASSLRQGRAGELFF.

The chain couples TRBV7-9 to TRBJ1-4; tentatively, D is TRBD1 (5 bases). There are 15 residues in the CDR3. Germline CDR1 reads SEHNR; CDR2 reads FQNEAQ (reference sequence). V was shortened by 2 bases and J by 6 bases, with 13 bases between the two germline ends. The CDR3 DNA sequence: TGTGCCAGCAGCTTAAGGCAGGCAGGGCATGAAAAACTGTTTTTT. Translated, it gives CASSLRQAGHEKLFF.

The rearrangement joins TRBV7-8 to TRBJ2-1, with 10 positions matching TRBD2. The CDR3 has 14 amino acids. Trimming took 7 bases from V and 8 from J; bases not matched to a gene: 8. The germline gives CDR1 SGHVS, CDR2 FQNEAQ. DNA of the CDR3: TGTGCCAGCAATAGAGCGGGAGGGAACGATGAGCAGTTCTTC. Translating gives CASNRAGGNDEQFF. The variable domain in full, with the rest retrieved from reference TRBV7-8 and TRBJ2-1, is GAGVSQSPRYKVAKRGQDVALRCDPISGHVSLFWYQQALGQGPEFLTYFQNEAQLDKSGLPSDRFFAERPEGSVSTLKIQRTQQEDSAVYLCASNRAGGNDEQFFGPGTRLTVL.

The V call is TRBV11-2, the J call TRBJ1-1; TRBD1 matches at 7 bases. Losses at the gene ends were 3 bases for V and 7 bases for J; bases not matched to a gene: 5. Germline assignment: CDR1 SGHAT and CDR2 FQNNGV. This CDR3 is 13 amino acids long. CDR3 DNA: TGTGCCAGCAGCTTTGTCCAGGGGGTTGAAGCTTTCTTT. It encodes CASSFVQGVEAFF.

This chain joins TRBV27 and TRBJ1-2, with TRBD1 matching 7 bases. CDR1 is MNHEY, CDR2 SMNVEV, per germline (reference sequence). J gave up 4 bases and V 6 bases, and 5 bases lay outside the gene matches. The CDR3 contains 13 residues. The CDR3 reads CASRAQGLYGYTF. The CDR3 region has the DNA TGTGCCAGCAGAGCACAGGGGCTCTATGGCTACACCTTC.

The rearrangement links TRBV15 to TRBJ1-1, with D possibly being TRBD1 (6 bases). Germline V gene lookup returns CDR1 LNHNV and CDR2 YYDKDF (reference sequence). The CDR3 runs 13 residues. V was trimmed by 5 bases and J by 3 bases, leaving 10 bases between them. As DNA, the CDR3 is TGTGCCACCAGCCGAACAGGGTACACTGAAGCTTTCTTT. Its translation is CATSRTGYTEAFF.

This chain connects TRBV2 to TRBJ2-1; possible D gene TRBD1, 7 bases. Trimming removed 7 bases from V and 10 bases from J, with 20 bases in between. The CDR3 is 14 residues long. CDR1 and CDR2 (germline): SNHLY, FYNNEI. CDR3 sequence reads: CASKEGASDMEQFF. CDR3 sequence (DNA): TGTGCCAGCAAGGAGGGGGCTTCAGACATGGAGCAGTTCTTC.

The gene calls are TRBV7-9 and TRBJ2-4; D might be TRBD2 (7 bases). Germline CDR1 reads SEHNR; CDR2 reads FQNEAQ (reference sequence). The CDR3 totals 16 residues. The ends were cut back, 0 bases at V and 8 bases at J, with 17 bases in the middle. CDR3 protein: CASSLAGAGGGDIQYF. DNA of the CDR3: TGTGCCAGCAGCTTAGCAGGGGCGGGCGGGGGCGACATTCAGTACTTC.

A few counts support this clone. This rearrangement joins TRBV5-1 to TRBJ2-7; D might be TRBD1 (6 bases). The length of the CDR3 is 13 residues. V gave up 4 bases and J gave up 2 bases, with 10 bases separating them. Germline V CDR1 and CDR2: SGHRS, YFSETQ. CDR3 protein: CASSPQGTYEQYF. CDR3 nucleotides: TGCGCCAGCAGCCCCCAGGGGACCTACGAGCAGTACTTC.

A few counts support this clone. The chain employs TRBV7-6 and TRBJ1-1, with a possible D match to TRBD1 (6 bases). The V and J ends lost 5 bases and 1 base respectively, with 8 bases between them. The CDR3 is 13 amino acids. The germline gives CDR1 SGHVS, CDR2 FNYEAQ. CDR3 bases: TGTGCCAGCAGCCAGGGACAGAACACTGAAGCTTTCTTT. This encodes CASSQGQNTEAFF.

This clone was recorded once. The genes are TRBV28 and TRBJ2-7; 10 positions match TRBD1. After removal of 8 bases from V and 6 bases from J, the junction contained 10 bases not matched to a gene. CDR3 length: 14 residues. Germline values: CDR1 MDHEN, CDR2 SYDVKM. The CDR3 protein is CASESTGGWSEQYF. The CDR3 DNA sequence: TGTGCCAGCGAATCGACAGGGGGCTGGAGCGAGCAGTACTTC.

The chain combines TRBV5-1 with TRBJ1-2; D gene uncertain. The germline V and J ends were trimmed by 0 bases and 4 bases, with 13 bases remaining between them. This CDR3 comprises 15 residues. The germline gives CDR1 SGHRS, CDR2 YFSETQ. The CDR3 nucleotides read TGCGCCAGCAGCTTGGGGTCGGTTATCGGCTATGGCTACACCTTC. This gives the protein CASSLGSVIGYGYTF.

In DNA form, the CDR3 reads TGTGCCAGTAGTATCTCTACTCTGGGAGACCAGTACTTC. Translating it yields CASSISTLGDQYF. The chain has TRBV19 and TRBJ2-5, with D possibly TRBD2 on 5 matching bases. The CDR3 is made up of 13 amino acids. V was cut by 3 bases and J by 10 bases, with 15 bases left in between. Germline V gene sequence: CDR1 LNHDA, CDR2 SQIVND (reference sequence). Complete variable domain (other parts from reference TRBV19 and TRBJ2-5): DGGITQSPKYLFRKEGQNVTLSCEQNLNHDAMYWYRQDPGQGLRLIYYSQIVNDFQKGDIAEGYSVSREKKESFPLTVTSAQKNPTAFYLCASSISTLGDQYFGPGTRLLVL.

The rearrangement links TRBV7-2 to TRBJ2-1, with D unclear. This CDR3 is built from 15 residues. Germline CDR1 and CDR2: SGHTA and FQGNSA. With 1 base removed from V and 8 bases from J, the gap between germline ends came to 15 bases. The CDR3 loop reads CASSLVKYFTDEQFF. Written as DNA, the CDR3 is TGTGCCAGCAGCTTAGTTAAGTACTTTACCGATGAGCAGTTCTTC.

This chain joins TRBV12-3 or TRBV12-4 and TRBJ1-1, with TRBD1 identical over 9 bases. The trim removed 6 bases at V and 11 bases at J, leaving 7 bases unmatched. The CDR3 runs 12 residues. The CDR3 DNA reads as TGTGCCAGCAGCCACAGGGGGCGAAGGGCTTTCTTT. It encodes CASSHRGRRAFF.

V is TRBV12-3 or TRBV12-4 and J is TRBJ1-1; a possible D gene is TRBD1 (6 bases). The CDR3 has 13 amino acids. V lost 2 bases, J lost 10 bases, and 14 bases lay in between. In nucleotides, the CDR3 is TGTGCCAGCAGTTTATGGGGGCGAGGGGGAGCTTTCTTT. It encodes CASSLWGRGGAFF.

The chain recombines TRBV5-1 with TRBJ1-2; 7 positions match TRBD1. This CDR3 comprises 15 residues. From germline, CDR1 is SGHRS and CDR2 YFSETQ. Trimming at V came to 0 bases and at J to 8 bases, leaving 10 bases not matched to a gene. CDR3 nucleotide sequence: TGCGCCAGCAGCTTGGGGCCGACAGGGCTGCGGGGCTACACCTTC. It is translated as CASSLGPTGLRGYTF.

J is TRBJ1-4 and V is TRBV28, with D perhaps TRBD1 (6 bases). CDR3 length equals 15 residues. Per the germline V gene, CDR1 is MDHEN and CDR2 is SYDVKM. Trimming left V 6 bases short and J 5 bases short, with 16 bases between. The CDR3 sequence is CASRRGGDPNEKLFF. As DNA, the CDR3 is TGTGCCAGCAGGAGGGGGGGTGATCCGAATGAAAAACTGTTTTTT.

Note on this clone: Other DNA sequences within the sample encode an identical CDR3. CDR3 sequence reads: CASSITGGNQPQHF. CDR3 bases: TGTGCCAGTAGTATTACAGGGGGGAATCAGCCCCAGCATTTT. The J gene is TRBJ1-5, the V gene TRBV19, with 8 bases fitting TRBD1. The CDR3 is 14 residues long. The V gene end was trimmed by 3 bases and the J gene end by 4 bases; junction bases not matched to a gene: 2. In germline, CDR1 is LNHDA, CDR2 SQIVND (reference sequence).

The gene calls are TRBV9 and TRBJ1-2; 7 bases agree with TRBD1. Germline CDR1 SGDLS, CDR2 YYNGEE. With 3 bases clipped from V and 3 bases from J, the junction kept 5 bases outside the gene matches. This CDR3 has 14 amino acids. DNA for the CDR3: TGTGCCAGCAGCGCCTCCGGGACAGACTATGGCTACACCTTC. Translated, it gives CASSASGTDYGYTF.

This clone came up once. The chain recombines TRBV10-2 with TRBJ2-5; TRBD1 agrees at 8 bases. This CDR3 is built from 13 residues. Per the germline V gene, CDR1 is WSHSY and CDR2 is SAAADI. V lost 4 bases, J lost 6 bases, and 4 bases stayed unmatched. In DNA, the CDR3 is TGCGCCAGCAGTGTAACAGGGGGGCAGACCCAGTACTTC. Encoded protein: CASSVTGGQTQYF.

The rearrangement uses TRBV11-3 and TRBJ2-3, with D tentatively TRBD1 (6 bases). V shed 8 bases and J shed 1 base, with 10 bases lying between them. The CDR3 is 13 residues long. Germline CDR1 is SGHNT and CDR2 is YENEEA. The CDR3 region is CASQGSGTDTQYF. The CDR3 nucleotides are TGTGCCAGCCAGGGGTCTGGCACAGATACGCAGTATTTT.

The CDR3 region is CASRLDRGGNQPQHF. CDR3 sequence (DNA): TGTGCCAGCAGATTGGACAGGGGTGGCAATCAGCCCCAGCATTTT. The chain links TRBV6-6 to TRBJ1-5, with 9 nucleotides matching TRBD1. Germline V gene data show CDR1 as MNHNY and CDR2 as SVGAGI (reference sequence). The ends lost 6 bases at V and 2 bases at J; junction bases unmatched: 5. The CDR3 is 15 amino acids.

The V gene is TRBV19, the J gene TRBJ1-1; TRBD1 matches 7 bases. CDR1 and CDR2 (germline): LNHDA, SQIVND (reference sequence). J lost 3 bases, V lost 9 bases, and 10 bases had no gene match. The CDR3 loop spans 14 amino acids. The CDR3 DNA reads as TGTGCCAGCAACTTCGGTCAGGGGGACACTGAAGCTTTCTTT. This encodes CASNFGQGDTEAFF.

The chain joins TRBV21-1 to TRBJ2-7; the table calls TRBD1, which could not be checked here. TRBV21-1 is recorded as a pseudogene. The CDR3 is 18 amino acids. CDR3 in amino acids: CASSKELRGAWVLYEQYF. DNA of the CDR3: TGTGCCAGCAGCAAAGAACTTCGTGGGGCTTGGGTTCTCTACGAGCAGTACTTC.

The V and J genes are TRBV5-5 and TRBJ2-1, with TRBD2 identical over 10 bases. V shed 0 bases, J shed 0 bases, and the junction held 9 bases outside the gene matches. The CDR3 length is 19 residues. Germline V gene lookup returns CDR1 SGHKS and CDR2 YYEKEE (reference sequence). The CDR3 coding sequence is TGTGCCAGCAGCTTGGTTGGTAGCGGGGGGAAGAGCTCCTACAATGAGCAGTTCTTC. This translates into CASSLVGSGGKSSYNEQFF.

This clone occurred once. The V call is TRBV5-1, the J call TRBJ1-4, with a weak D call TRBD1 (6 bases). Trimming stripped 0 bases from V and 7 bases from J, with 10 bases between. Germline V lookup: CDR1 SGHRS, CDR2 YFSETQ. The CDR3 contains 14 residues. The CDR3 region has the DNA TGCGCCAGCAGCTTGGCGGGGGGCGGTGAAAAACTGTTTTTT. Amino acids: CASSLAGGGEKLFF.

There are a few counts of this clone. The chain recombines TRBV7-2 with TRBJ2-7; 10 nucleotides align to TRBD2. The CDR3 sequence is 15 residues long. With V trimmed by 1 base and J by 2 bases, 2 bases remained unmatched. Germline V gene data show CDR1 as SGHTA and CDR2 as FQGNSA. In nucleotides, the CDR3 is TGTGCCAGCAGCTTAGACACTAGCGGGACCTACGAGCAGTACTTC. Its translation: CASSLDTSGTYEQYF.

The chain recombines TRBV28 with TRBJ2-2; maybe TRBD1 (6 bases). V shed 6 bases and J shed 1 base, with 12 bases lying between them. Germline V gene sequence: CDR1 MDHEN, CDR2 SYDVKM. This CDR3 has 15 residues. CDR3 sequence (DNA): TGTGCCAGCAGACGACAGGAGTTGAACACCGGGGAGCTGTTTTTT. Amino acid sequence: CASRRQELNTGELFF.

This chain uses TRBV4-2 with TRBJ1-1, with D perhaps TRBD1 (5 bases). V was shortened by 0 bases and J by 4 bases, with 12 bases between the two germline ends. The germline CDR1 and CDR2 sequences are LGHNA and YNFKEQ. The CDR3 length is 15 residues. The CDR3 bases are TGTGCCAGCAGCCAAGAAGCGGGGCGGGGCACTGAAGCTTTCTTT. It yields the protein CASSQEAGRGTEAFF.

The J gene is TRBJ1-3, the V gene TRBV4-2; TRBD1 might be the D (5 bases). CDR1 is LGHNA and CDR2 is YNFKEQ in the germline V gene. The CDR3 is 15 residues long. Trimming cost V 0 bases and J 0 bases, with 6 bases left between them. This CDR3 is CASSQDQGSGNTIYF. DNA of the CDR3: TGTGCCAGCAGCCAAGATCAGGGCTCTGGAAACACCATATATTTT.